This entry lists 29 T cell receptor beta chains sequenced from one sample in a study of blood T cell repertoires in COVID-19. Assay used: immunoSEQ multiplex PCR; TCRdb lists only in-frame clones, some missing. Among almost 200,000 clones, about 82% were seen once, and the ten largest hold 0.9% to 0.95%. Specimen: peripheral blood. The receptor set was obtained from a man aged 55 to 70 with COVID-19, enrolled during active disease.

Regarding this clone: The conserved final phenylalanine or tryptophan is absent from the CDR3, which likely points to a read error. The V gene is TRBV6-5, the J gene TRBJ1-6; D gene ambiguous. The CDR3 runs 15 residues. V lost 7 bases to trimming and J lost 10 bases, with 20 bases between them. Germline assignment: CDR1 MNHEY and CDR2 SVGAGI. CDR3 bases: TGTGCCAGCACCTTCCAGGTGGAGGTCGGCTCACCCCTCCACCTT. Translated: CASTFQVEVGSPLHL.

This chain uses TRBV5-5 with TRBJ2-7, with 8 nucleotides matching TRBD1. This CDR3 spans 15 amino acids. Germline CDR1 is SGHKS and CDR2 is YYEKEE (reference sequence). Trimming removed 4 bases from V and 7 bases from J; junction bases left unmatched: 13. The CDR3 DNA sequence: TGTGCCAGCAGCACCCAGGGGGCACCCATCGGGGAGCAGTACTTC. Amino acids: CASSTQGAPIGEQYF.

The rearrangement links TRBV28 to TRBJ2-7; D uncertain. CDR1 is MDHEN, CDR2 SYDVKM, per germline. CDR3 length: 13 amino acids. Between the trimmed V and J ends, which lost 3 bases and 0 bases, there was a span of 6 bases. CDR3 in amino acids: CASSLGSSYEQYF. CDR3 nucleotide sequence: TGTGCCAGCAGTTTGGGCTCCTCCTACGAGCAGTACTTC.

In this sample, this clone turned up a few times. The rearrangement joins TRBV27 to TRBJ1-6; a possible D gene is TRBD1 (6 bases). Germline V CDR1 and CDR2: MNHEY, SMNVEV (reference sequence). The V gene lost 4 bases and the J gene lost 6 bases, with 13 bases spanning the gap. The CDR3 sequence is 15 residues long. As DNA, the CDR3 is TGTGCCAGCAGTTACGGACAGATGCTTAATTCACCCCTCCACTTT. This sequence encodes CASSYGQMLNSPLHF.

This clone was seen only once. CDR3 sequence reads: CASSRRPGLAEKNTGELFF. The CDR3 region has the DNA TGTGCCAGCAGTCGGCGACCGGGACTAGCGGAAAAGAACACCGGGGAGCTGTTTTTT. This chain links TRBV6-6 with TRBJ2-2; 11 bases fit TRBD2. After removal of 5 bases from V and 1 base from J, the junction contained 12 bases not matched to a gene. The CDR3 is 19 amino acids. Germline V gives CDR1 MNHNY, CDR2 SVGAGI (reference sequence).

The chain uses TRBV30 and TRBJ1-6, with 9 positions matching TRBD1. This CDR3 is built from 14 residues. Trimming removed 3 bases from V and 3 bases from J; junction bases left unmatched: 0. In germline, CDR1 is GTSNPN, CDR2 SVGIG (reference sequence). The CDR3 region has the DNA TGTGCCTGGAGGGACAGGGGCTATAATTCACCCCTCCACTTT. Translating it yields CAWRDRGYNSPLHF.

The chain combines TRBV29-1 with TRBJ2-1, with 8 bases identical to TRBD2. Germline CDR1 and CDR2: SQVTM and ANQGSEA. Trimming at V came to 6 bases and at J to 3 bases, leaving 7 bases not matched to a gene. The CDR3 consists of 14 residues. This CDR3 is CSVGTSNLYNEQFF. The CDR3 DNA reads as TGCAGCGTCGGGACTAGTAACCTCTACAATGAGCAGTTCTTC.

The chain couples TRBV6-6 to TRBJ1-3; no definite D call. The germline CDR1 and CDR2 sequences are MNHNY and SVGAGI (reference sequence). Trimming took 6 bases from V and 11 from J, leaving 14 bases between them. This CDR3 comprises 12 residues. The CDR3 is CASSPGGNAIYF. The CDR3 DNA sequence: TGTGCCAGCAGCCCCGGCGGGAACGCCATATATTTT.

The count of this clone is one. This chain joins TRBV7-2 and TRBJ2-7, with 8 positions matching TRBD1. CDR3 size: 14 residues. Germline V gene lookup returns CDR1 SGHTA and CDR2 FQGNSA. V lost 5 bases and J lost 0; bases outside the gene matches: 3. CDR3 DNA sequence: TGTGCCAGCAGCCGCGACAGGGGCTCCTACGAGCAGTACTTC. Protein sequence: CASSRDRGSYEQYF.

This clone appeared many times. CDR3 protein: CASRTGGNGYTF. Here the CDR3 DNA reads TGTGCCAGCCGGACAGGGGGCAATGGCTACACCTTC. The J gene is TRBJ1-2, the V gene TRBV28, with TRBD1 identical over 11 bases. This CDR3 comprises 12 residues. J lost 6 bases, V lost 8 bases, and 2 bases had no gene match. The V gene's germline CDR1 is MDHEN and CDR2 SYDVKM.

The rearrangement uses TRBV7-9 and TRBJ2-1; the match to TRBD1 covers 9 bases. Germline V lookup: CDR1 SEHNR, CDR2 FQNEAQ (reference sequence). This CDR3 comprises 18 residues. Trimming took 6 bases from V and 6 from J; bases not matched to a gene: 18. The CDR3 region is CASSLILITGGVGNEQFF. The CDR3, as DNA: TGTGCCAGCAGTCTGATCCTGATCACAGGGGGCGTAGGCAATGAGCAGTTCTTC.

The genes are TRBV7-2 and TRBJ2-7; 12 bases are a match to TRBD1. The CDR3 consists of 16 residues. V lost 5 bases, J lost 7 bases, and 12 bases stayed unmatched. Germline V lookup: CDR1 SGHTA, CDR2 FQGNSA. As DNA, the CDR3 is TGTGCCAGCAGCCCCGGGTGGGGACAGGGGGCCAGGGAGCAGTACTTC. Translated: CASSPGWGQGAREQYF. The whole variable domain, remainder taken from reference TRBV7-2 and TRBJ2-7, is GAGVSQSPSNKVTEKGKDVELRCDPISGHTALYWYRQSLGQGLEFLIYFQGNSAPDKSGLPSDRFSAERTGGSVSTLTIQRTQQEDSAVYLCASSPGWGQGAREQYFGPGTRLTVT.

This clone came up a few times. This sequence joins TRBV21-1 and TRBJ2-1; the table's D call of TRBD2 was not tested on the DNA. TRBV21-1 counts as a pseudogene. There are 17 residues in the CDR3. The CDR3, as DNA: TGTGCCAGCAGCCCGCTAGCGACTAGCGGTTCCTACAATGAGCAGTTCTTC. It translates to CASSPLATSGSYNEQFF.

The chain uses TRBV6-2 or TRBV6-3 and TRBJ2-7, with 13 bases matching TRBD2. CDR3 length: 14 residues. Germline-derived CDR1 and CDR2 are MNHEY and SVGEGT. Trimming cost V 6 bases and J 5 bases; bases outside gene matches: 4. CDR3 residues: CASSHGLAGDEQYF. DNA of the CDR3: TGTGCCAGCAGCCATGGACTAGCGGGAGACGAGCAGTACTTC.

This clone was seen more than once but under ten times. V gene TRBV5-1 combines with J gene TRBJ2-7; D not certain. This CDR3 has 14 residues. CDR1 and CDR2 (germline): SGHRS, YFSETQ. Trimming took off 4 bases at V and 0 bases at J, with 11 bases between the two ends. The CDR3 region is CASSPARVSYEQYF. CDR3 nucleotide sequence: TGCGCCAGCAGCCCGGCCCGGGTCTCCTACGAGCAGTACTTC.

The rearrangement links TRBV4-1 to TRBJ1-5; 7 bases fit TRBD1. Germline V gives CDR1 MGHRA, CDR2 YSYEKL. The CDR3 extends over 15 amino acids. V shed 0 bases and J 4 bases; nucleotides not matched to a gene: 3. CDR3 bases: TGCGCCAGCAGCCAAGAGGGACAGCTAAATCAGCCCCAGCATTTT. Protein sequence: CASSQEGQLNQPQHF.

With respect to this clone: This specimen includes other DNA sequences encoding the same CDR3. V and J are TRBV7-6 and TRBJ1-1, with 9 bases lining up with TRBD1. V was pared by 3 bases and J by 3 bases, with 5 bases of the junction left unmatched. CDR3 length: 15 residues. Looked up from germline, CDR1 is SGHVS and CDR2 is FNYEAQ. The CDR3 DNA reads as TGTGCCAGCAGCTTTTACAGGGGGCGGGACACTGAAGCTTTCTTT. It yields the protein CASSFYRGRDTEAFF.

The chain employs TRBV5-1 and TRBJ2-7; 10 bases map to TRBD2. The CDR3 is 15 amino acids. V shed 0 bases and J 3 bases; nucleotides not matched to a gene: 3. From germline, CDR1 is SGHRS and CDR2 YFSETQ. The CDR3 reads CASSLALAGVYEQYF. In DNA, the CDR3 is TGCGCCAGCAGCTTGGCGCTAGCGGGAGTCTACGAGCAGTACTTC.

This sequence joins TRBV5-1 and TRBJ1-5; 8 bases are shared with TRBD1. Germline V lookup: CDR1 SGHRS, CDR2 YFSETQ. Trimming removed 4 bases from V and 7 bases from J; junction bases left unmatched: 10. CDR3 length: 15 residues. CDR3 sequence: CASSPDGQGGQPQHF. In DNA, the CDR3 is TGCGCCAGCAGCCCGGATGGACAGGGCGGGCAGCCCCAGCATTTT.

This rearrangement joins TRBV9 to TRBJ1-3; D is perhaps TRBD1 (6 bases). Looked up from germline, CDR1 is SGDLS and CDR2 is YYNGEE. With 4 bases removed from V and 2 bases from J, the gap between germline ends came to 13 bases. The CDR3 extends over 15 amino acids. The CDR3 loop reads CASSSNPGAGNTIYF. Written as DNA, the CDR3 is TGTGCCAGCAGCTCAAATCCAGGGGCTGGAAACACCATATATTTT.

The chain joins TRBV7-2 to TRBJ1-3; the D gene is possibly TRBD1 (6 bases). Germline V CDR1 and CDR2: SGHTA, FQGNSA. V was shortened by 4 bases and J by 2 bases, with 15 bases between the two germline ends. The CDR3 contains 16 residues. Here the CDR3 reads CASSSQGLGPGNTIYF. CDR3 nucleotides: TGTGCCAGCAGCTCACAGGGTTTGGGGCCTGGAAACACCATATATTTT. The variable domain in full, with the rest retrieved from reference TRBV7-2 and TRBJ1-3, is GAGVSQSPSNKVTEKGKDVELRCDPISGHTALYWYRQSLGQGLEFLIYFQGNSAPDKSGLPSDRFSAERTGGSVSTLTIQRTQQEDSAVYLCASSSQGLGPGNTIYFGEGSWLTVV.

The rearrangement joins TRBV27 to TRBJ1-1; no clear D gene. V was pared by 2 bases and J by 3 bases, with 7 bases between. This CDR3 is built from 13 residues. Germline values: CDR1 MNHEY, CDR2 SMNVEV (reference sequence). CDR3: CASSLNRHTEAFF. The CDR3 region has the DNA TGTGCCAGCAGTTTAAACAGACACACTGAAGCTTTCTTT.

The chain links TRBV7-2 to TRBJ2-5; perhaps TRBD1 as D (6 bases). Germline V gene data show CDR1 as SGHTA and CDR2 as FQGNSA. Between the trimmed V and J ends, which lost 7 bases and 4 bases, there was a span of 19 bases. This CDR3 is 15 amino acids long. The CDR3 DNA is TGTGCCAGCACCCTCGGACAGTTTCAGATAGAGACCCAGTACTTC. This sequence encodes CASTLGQFQIETQYF. Based on the CDR3 plus reference TRBV7-2 and TRBJ2-5, the full variable domain is GAGVSQSPSNKVTEKGKDVELRCDPISGHTALYWYRQSLGQGLEFLIYFQGNSAPDKSGLPSDRFSAERTGGSVSTLTIQRTQQEDSAVYLCASTLGQFQIETQYFGPGTRLLVL.

On this clone itself: Other DNA sequences in the same sample also yield this CDR3. The rearrangement links TRBV27 to TRBJ2-7; D call uncertain. Trimming shortened V by 5 bases and J by 2 bases, and 10 bases separated the two germline ends. Per germline, CDR1 MNHEY and CDR2 SMNVEV (reference sequence). The length of the CDR3 is 13 residues. The CDR3 here is CASSLTGAYEQYF. The DNA of the CDR3 is TGTGCCAGCAGTCTGACTGGAGCCTACGAGCAGTACTTC.

Written as DNA, the CDR3 is TGTGCCAGCAGCCCCCTCGGACAGAAAGAGACCCAGTACTTC. Residues: CASSPLGQKETQYF. This sequence joins TRBV27 and TRBJ2-5; TRBD1 might be the D (6 bases). V was shortened by 6 bases and J by 3 bases, with 14 bases between the two germline ends. Germline V gives CDR1 MNHEY, CDR2 SMNVEV (reference sequence). The CDR3 totals 14 residues.

The chain links TRBV2 to TRBJ1-1; tentatively, D is TRBD1 (6 bases). The germline gives CDR1 SNHLY, CDR2 FYNNEI. Trimming left V 6 bases short and J 8 bases short, with 16 bases between. The CDR3 extends over 13 amino acids. This CDR3 is CASRGGGGQEAFF. The CDR3 region has the DNA TGTGCCAGCAGAGGGGGGGGAGGTCAAGAAGCTTTCTTT.

This clone turned up a few times. The genes are TRBV27 and TRBJ2-3, with TRBD1 matching 10 bases. Germline values: CDR1 MNHEY, CDR2 SMNVEV (reference sequence). Germline trimming cut 2 bases from V and 7 bases from J; bases unmatched to any gene: 9. The CDR3 is 16 amino acids. The CDR3 nucleotides are TGTGCCAGCAGTTTAGCCGACAGGGGGCCCACGAATACGCAGTATTTT. Translated, it gives CASSLADRGPTNTQYF.

This clone was counted between two and nine times. The V and J genes are TRBV12-3 or TRBV12-4 and TRBJ1-1; D not resolved. The V end was cut by 5 bases, the J end by 4 bases, with 8 bases between. The CDR3 runs 12 residues. The chain's CDR3 is CASSPRTTEAFF. In nucleotides, the CDR3 is TGTGCCAGCAGTCCGCGAACCACTGAAGCTTTCTTT.

This chain links TRBV3-1 (or the pseudogene TRBV3-2) with TRBJ1-2; D gene uncertain. This CDR3 comprises 14 residues. The germline CDR1 and CDR2 sequences are LGHDT and YNNKEL (reference sequence). V lost 4 bases, J lost 2 bases, and 11 bases lay in between. The CDR3 sequence: CASSPHTDNYGYTF. DNA of the CDR3: TGTGCCAGCAGCCCCCATACAGACAACTATGGCTACACCTTC.